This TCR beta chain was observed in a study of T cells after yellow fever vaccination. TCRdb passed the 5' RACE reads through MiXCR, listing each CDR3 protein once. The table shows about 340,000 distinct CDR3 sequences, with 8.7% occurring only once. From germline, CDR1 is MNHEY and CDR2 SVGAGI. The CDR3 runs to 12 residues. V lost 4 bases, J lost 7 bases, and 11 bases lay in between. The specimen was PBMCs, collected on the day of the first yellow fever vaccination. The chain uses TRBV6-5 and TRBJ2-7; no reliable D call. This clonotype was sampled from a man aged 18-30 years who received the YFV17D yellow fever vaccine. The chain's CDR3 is CASSSTGREQYF. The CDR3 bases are TGTGCCAGCAGTTCTACCGGTCGGGAGCAGTACTTC.